The rows below give T cell receptor beta chains drawn from one sample of a study of PD-1 blockade in classical Hodgkin lymphoma. Data came from immunoSEQ multiplex PCR; TCRdb stores just in-frame clones and leaves some out. The sample includes around 15,000 clones, 83% of them seen just once. Sequencing was performed on peripheral blood mononuclear cells (PBMCs), taken before the fourth cycle of nivolumab. The source is a human donor with classical Hodgkin lymphoma. The CDR3 runs from the conserved cysteine through the conserved F or W. The D gene is left open where the match is weak. Clone size is shown for a subset of rows, as once, few, many or a class of expanded clone.

V gene: TRBV4-2
D gene: TRBD2
clone size: once
J gene: TRBJ2-7
CDR3 protein: CASSSGRGPYEQYF
CDR3 DNA: TGTGCCAGCAGCTCCGGGAGGGGTCCCTACGAGCAGTACTTC

V gene: TRBV7-8
D gene: -
clone size: -
J gene: TRBJ2-7
CDR3 protein: CASSLSSAGYYEQYF
CDR3 DNA: TGTGCCAGCAGCTTAAGCAGTGCGGGATACTACGAGCAGTACTTC

V gene: TRBV6-6
D gene: TRBD1
clone size: -
J gene: TRBJ1-4
CDR3 protein: CASSRQGTTNEKLFF
CDR3 DNA: TGTGCCAGCAGTCGACAGGGGACAACTAATGAAAAACTGTTTTTT

V gene: TRBV7-8
D gene: -
clone size: few
J gene: TRBJ1-1
CDR3 protein: CASSLAQNTEAFF
CDR3 DNA: TGTGCCAGCAGCTTAGCCCAGAACACTGAAGCTTTCTTT

V gene: TRBV14
D gene: -
clone size: large
J gene: TRBJ1-1
CDR3 protein: CASSQERRMEAFF
CDR3 DNA: TGTGCCAGCAGCCAAGAGCGGAGGATGGAAGCTTTCTTT

V gene: TRBV5-1
D gene: TRBD2
clone size: -
J gene: TRBJ2-2
CDR3 protein: CASSIFSGVNTGELFF
CDR3 DNA: TGCGCCAGCAGCATCTTTAGCGGGGTGAACACCGGGGAGCTGTTTTTT

V gene: TRBV5-6
D gene: -
clone size: once
J gene: TRBJ1-6
CDR3 protein: CASSFVQGSYNSPLHF
CDR3 DNA: TGTGCCAGCAGTTTTGTTCAGGGCTCCTATAATTCACCCCTCCACTTT

V gene: TRBV7-9
D gene: -
clone size: -
J gene: TRBJ2-1
CDR3 protein: CASSQQGLVFDEQFF
CDR3 DNA: TGTGCCAGCAGCCAACAGGGCCTAGTCTTCGATGAGCAGTTCTTC

V gene: TRBV7-2
D gene: TRBD2
clone size: -
J gene: TRBJ2-3
CDR3 protein: CASSASSGGGTDTQYF
CDR3 DNA: TGTGCCAGCAGCGCCTCTAGCGGGGGTGGCACAGATACGCAGTATTTT

V gene: TRBV7-9
D gene: -
clone size: -
J gene: TRBJ1-1
CDR3 protein: CASTAWGVMNTEAFF
CDR3 DNA: TGTGCCAGCACTGCGTGGGGGGTGATGAACACTGAAGCTTTCTTT

V gene: TRBV7-2
D gene: -
clone size: -
J gene: TRBJ2-2
CDR3 protein: CASSLGAGSRTGELFF
CDR3 DNA: TGTGCCAGCAGCTTAGGTGCGGGGTCTCGGACCGGGGAGCTGTTTTTT

V gene: TRBV7-8
D gene: -
clone size: -
J gene: TRBJ2-7
CDR3 protein: CASSKSGAHEQYF
CDR3 DNA: TGTGCCAGCAGCAAATCGGGGGCCCACGAGCAGTACTTC

V gene: TRBV27
D gene: -
clone size: -
J gene: TRBJ1-6
CDR3 protein: CASSSLRAEKYNSPLHF
CDR3 DNA: TGTGCCAGCAGTTCTCTAAGGGCGGAAAAATATAATTCACCCCTCCACTTT

V gene: TRBV7-9
D gene: -
clone size: -
J gene: TRBJ1-4
CDR3 protein: CASSFSGIATNEKLFF
CDR3 DNA: TGTGCCAGCAGCTTTTCGGGAATAGCTACTAATGAAAAACTGTTTTTT

V gene: TRBV5-5
D gene: TRBD1
clone size: once
J gene: TRBJ1-2
CDR3 protein: CASSLGDSQHYGYTF
CDR3 DNA: TGTGCCAGCAGCTTGGGGGACAGCCAACACTATGGCTACACCTTC

V gene: TRBV7-8
D gene: -
clone size: -
J gene: TRBJ1-2
CDR3 protein: CASSLEQGYGYTF
CDR3 DNA: TGTGCCAGCAGCTTAGAGCAGGGCTATGGCTACACCTTC

V gene: TRBV2
D gene: -
clone size: -
J gene: TRBJ2-7
CDR3 protein: CASSLDSYEQYF
CDR3 DNA: TGTGCCAGCTCGCTAGATTCCTACGAGCAGTACTTC

V gene: TRBV27
D gene: -
clone size: -
J gene: TRBJ2-7
CDR3 protein: CASSLVEGVRIPGYEQYF
CDR3 DNA: TGTGCCAGCAGTTTAGTCGAAGGGGTCCGAATACCCGGTTACGAGCAGTACTTC

V gene: TRBV7-9
D gene: -
clone size: few
J gene: TRBJ1-1
CDR3 protein: CASSLEGGTEAFF
CDR3 DNA: TGTGCCAGCAGCTTAGAAGGGGGTACTGAAGCTTTCTTT

V gene: TRBV9
D gene: TRBD2
clone size: -
J gene: TRBJ2-5
CDR3 protein: CASSVSGGRQETQYF
CDR3 DNA: TGTGCCAGCAGCGTCAGCGGGGGTCGACAAGAGACCCAGTACTTC

V gene: TRBV7-8
D gene: -
clone size: -
J gene: TRBJ1-3
CDR3 protein: CASTFSAGGSGNTIYF
CDR3 DNA: TGTGCCAGCACCTTCAGCGCGGGGGGCTCTGGAAACACCATATATTTT

V gene: TRBV5-4
D gene: -
clone size: once
J gene: TRBJ2-7
CDR3 protein: CASSLKGNEQYF
CDR3 DNA: TGTGCCAGCAGCTTGAAGGGGAACGAGCAGTACTTC

V gene: TRBV19
D gene: -
clone size: -
J gene: TRBJ2-3
CDR3 protein: CASRMGLSGYTQYF
CDR3 DNA: TGTGCCAGTAGGATGGGGCTTTCTGGGTATACGCAGTATTTT

V gene: TRBV5-1
D gene: TRBD1
clone size: -
J gene: TRBJ1-1
CDR3 protein: CASSLAGTGVRTEAFF
CDR3 DNA: TGCGCCAGCAGCTTGGCTGGGACAGGGGTGAGGACTGAAGCTTTCTTT

V gene: TRBV7-8
D gene: -
clone size: once
J gene: TRBJ2-7
CDR3 protein: CASSLLAPYEQYF
CDR3 DNA: TGTGCCAGCAGCTTACTAGCCCCCTACGAGCAGTACTTC

V gene: TRBV19
D gene: -
clone size: -
J gene: TRBJ1-6
CDR3 protein: CACKEQTLNNSPLHF
CDR3 DNA: TGTGCCTGCAAGGAACAGACTTTGAATAATTCACCCCTCCACTTT

V gene: TRBV5-1
D gene: -
clone size: -
J gene: TRBJ1-1
CDR3 protein: CASSFTENTEAFF
CDR3 DNA: TGCGCCAGCAGCTTCACGGAGAACACTGAAGCTTTCTTT

V gene: TRBV19
D gene: -
clone size: -
J gene: TRBJ1-1
CDR3 protein: CASSIQGMVGTEAFF
CDR3 DNA: TGTGCCAGTAGTATACAGGGGATGGTAGGCACTGAAGCTTTCTTT

V gene: TRBV9
D gene: -
clone size: -
J gene: TRBJ2-1
CDR3 protein: CASSASGGNEQFF
CDR3 DNA: TGTGCCAGCAGCGCCTCCGGGGGAAATGAGCAGTTCTTC